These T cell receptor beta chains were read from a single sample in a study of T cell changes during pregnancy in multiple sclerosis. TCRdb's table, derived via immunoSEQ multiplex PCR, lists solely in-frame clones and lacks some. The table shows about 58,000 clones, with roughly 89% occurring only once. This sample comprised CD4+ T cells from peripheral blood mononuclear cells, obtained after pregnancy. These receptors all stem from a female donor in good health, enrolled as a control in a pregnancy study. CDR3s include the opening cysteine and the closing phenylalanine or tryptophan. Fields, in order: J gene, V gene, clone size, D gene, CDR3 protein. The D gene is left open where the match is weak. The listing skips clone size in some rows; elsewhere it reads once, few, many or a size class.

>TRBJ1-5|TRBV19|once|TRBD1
CASIQGVAGGTGAKHQPQHF
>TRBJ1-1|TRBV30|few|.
CAWSHLRGRTEAFF
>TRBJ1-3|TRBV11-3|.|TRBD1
CASSSRDRTGNTIYF
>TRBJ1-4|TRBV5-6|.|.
CASSLAGDIGANEKLFF
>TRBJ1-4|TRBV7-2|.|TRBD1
CASSWSGTDNEKLFF
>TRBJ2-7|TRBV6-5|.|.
CASSRTGLQNYEQYF
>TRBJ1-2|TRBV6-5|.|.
CASRAELPYGYTF
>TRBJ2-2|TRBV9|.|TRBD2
CASSVDPSGGSTGELFF
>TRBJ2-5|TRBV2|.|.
CATERPLEETQYF
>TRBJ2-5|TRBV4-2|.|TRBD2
CASSQEGTSGGGKETQYF
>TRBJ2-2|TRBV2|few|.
CAAYGGSKSGELFF
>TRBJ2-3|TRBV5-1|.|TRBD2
CASSFLGLAASGDTQYF
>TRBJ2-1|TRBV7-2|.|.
CASSLNRNEQFF
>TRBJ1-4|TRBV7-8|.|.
CASSLGSGGVYF
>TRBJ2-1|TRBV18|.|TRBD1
CASSPGPQGIDEQFF
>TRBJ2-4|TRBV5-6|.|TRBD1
CASSSQGTGNIQYF
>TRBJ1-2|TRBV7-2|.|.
CASSLEGPGAGYGYTF
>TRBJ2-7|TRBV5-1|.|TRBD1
CASSLAPGQGYEQYF
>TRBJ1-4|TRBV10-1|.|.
CASTERRTNEKLFF
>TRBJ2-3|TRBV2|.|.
CASTNSGRITDTQYF
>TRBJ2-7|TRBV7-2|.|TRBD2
CASSQRGDLAYEQYF
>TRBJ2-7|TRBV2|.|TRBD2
CASSWTSGRYEQYF
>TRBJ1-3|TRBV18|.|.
CASSPPSGAPGNTIYF
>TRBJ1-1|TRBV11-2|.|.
CASSPGTLNTEAFF
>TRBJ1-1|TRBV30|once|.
CAWTQGQRNAFF
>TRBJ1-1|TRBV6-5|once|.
CASSSTYGGGGTEAFF
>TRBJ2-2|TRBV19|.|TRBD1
CASSGTGVIRTGELFF
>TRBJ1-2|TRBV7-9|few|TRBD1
CASSLAGQPWGYTF
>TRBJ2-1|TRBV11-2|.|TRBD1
CASSHYRGRTYNEQFF
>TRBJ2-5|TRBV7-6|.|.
CASSSYQETQYF
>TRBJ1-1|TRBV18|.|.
CASLGDTEAFF
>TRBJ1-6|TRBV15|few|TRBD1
CATRPDRVRNSPLHF
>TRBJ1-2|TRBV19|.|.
CASSIWRGGYTF
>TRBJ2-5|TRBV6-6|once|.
CASSYSRETQYF
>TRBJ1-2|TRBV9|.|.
CASSGGGVFYGYTF
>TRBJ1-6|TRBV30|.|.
CAWDPRGTYNSPLHF
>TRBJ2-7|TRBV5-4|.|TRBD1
CASSLDSRDRGF
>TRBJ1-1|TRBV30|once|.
CAWSVHGTTTEAFF
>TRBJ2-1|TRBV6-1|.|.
CASSDPPFSGLEQFF
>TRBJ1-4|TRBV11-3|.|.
CASRNRGSSNEKLFF
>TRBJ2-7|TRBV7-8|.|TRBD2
CASSSGTSGNEQYF
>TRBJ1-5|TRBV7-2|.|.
CASSPPGGGQPQHF
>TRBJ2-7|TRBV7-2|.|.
CASSPSTAGPYEQYF
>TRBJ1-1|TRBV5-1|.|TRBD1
CASSSGFWQGEVNTEAFF
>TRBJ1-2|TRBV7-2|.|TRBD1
CASRPNDRGRYGYTF
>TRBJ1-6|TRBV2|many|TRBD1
CASGQGNSPLHF
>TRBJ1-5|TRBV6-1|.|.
CALQGNSNQPQHF
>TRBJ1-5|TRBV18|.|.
CASSTRQNQPQHF
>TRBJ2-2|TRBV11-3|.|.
CASTSGNTGELFF
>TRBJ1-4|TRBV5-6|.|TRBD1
CASSSLLTQGGNEKLFF
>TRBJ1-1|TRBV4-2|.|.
CASSQDPGDTEAFF
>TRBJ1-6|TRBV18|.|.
CASSRSDNSPLHF
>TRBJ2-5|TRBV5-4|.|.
CASSLGRAGAQETQYF
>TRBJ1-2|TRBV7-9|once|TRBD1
CASSSPGGVYTF
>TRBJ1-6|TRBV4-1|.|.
CASSQIQITTNSPLHF
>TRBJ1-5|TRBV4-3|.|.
CASSQDRGVYSNQPQHF
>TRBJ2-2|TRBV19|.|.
CASSTSSGTGELFF
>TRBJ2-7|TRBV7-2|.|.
CASSSSGEVSYEQYF
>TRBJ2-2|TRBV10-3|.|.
CAISLGLLAGELFF
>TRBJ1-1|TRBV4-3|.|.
CASSQDRRQNTEAFF